This is a list of T cell receptor beta chains from one sample in a study of blood T cell repertoires in COVID-19. Generated by immunoSEQ multiplex PCR, the TCRdb table keeps only in-frame clones and is missing some. The repertoire consists of around 58,000 clones, with roughly 80% occurring once and the leading ten covering 3% to 4.5%. Material for sequencing was PBMCs or T cells enriched from blood (not recorded which). These receptors all come from a woman aged 40 to 49 with acute COVID-19. CDR3s include the opening cysteine and the closing phenylalanine or tryptophan. A D gene is named only where the DNA matches it firmly. Clone size is given for some rows only: seen once, a few or many times, or a class if the clone is expanded.

v_call	clone_size	j_call	d_call	cdr3_nt	cdr3_aa
TRBV29-1	NA	TRBJ2-1	TRBD1	TGCAGCGTTGGATGGACAGGGAATTACAATGAGCAGTTCTTC	CSVGWTGNYNEQFF
TRBV19	NA	TRBJ2-3	TRBD1	TGTGCCAGTAGTAAGACAGGGATTCGCACAGATACGCAGTATTTT	CASSKTGIRTDTQYF
TRBV7-9	NA	TRBJ2-4	TRBD1	TGTGCCAGCAGCGCGACAGGGGGCCAAAACATTCAGTACTTC	CASSATGGQNIQYF
TRBV7-2	NA	TRBJ1-5	NA	TGTGCCAGCAGCTACGAACTCAACAGGGCTGAGAGCAATCAGCCCCAGCATTTT	CASSYELNRAESNQPQHF
TRBV24-1	NA	TRBJ2-7	TRBD1	TGTGCCACCAGTGCGGGACAGGGGTCCTACGAGCAGTACTTC	CATSAGQGSYEQYF
TRBV19	once	TRBJ1-6	TRBD1	TGTGCCAGTAGTATAGGGACAGGAGGCACGTCACCCCTCCACTTT	CASSIGTGGTSPLHF
TRBV18	NA	TRBJ1-1	NA	TGTGCCAGCTCACCTATTTCGGGGGGGGAATTGAACACTGAAGCTTTCTTT	CASSPISGGELNTEAFF
TRBV29-1	many	TRBJ1-2	NA	TGCAGCGTTGAGACGGACACCCGTAACTATGGCTACACCTTC	CSVETDTRNYGYTF
TRBV6-5	NA	TRBJ1-3	NA	TGTGCTTCCGGGACTCCAAGAAACACCATATATTTT	CASGTPRNTIYF
TRBV11-2	NA	TRBJ2-7	NA	TGTGCCAGCAGCTTAGAGGCGGGACGCACCTACGAGCAGTACTTC	CASSLEAGRTYEQYF
TRBV11-3	NA	TRBJ2-3	NA	TGTGCCAGCAGCTTTCACACAGATACGCAGTATTTT	CASSFHTDTQYF
TRBV2	NA	TRBJ1-4	NA	TGTGCCAGCAGAAGAGGACAGACTAATGAAAAACTGTTTTTT	CASRRGQTNEKLFF
TRBV5-4	NA	TRBJ2-3	NA	TGTGCCAGCAGCCCGTCCTCGGGGGTGGGGGTCACAGATACGCAGTATTTT	CASSPSSGVGVTDTQYF
TRBV5-4	NA	TRBJ2-4	NA	TGTGCCAGCAGCTTGGATATAGCCAAAAACATTCAGTACTTC	CASSLDIAKNIQYF
TRBV4-2	NA	TRBJ2-7	NA	TGTGCCAGCAGCCCCAGACTGGCTGACGAGCAGTACTTC	CASSPRLADEQYF
TRBV6-4	NA	TRBJ2-1	NA	TGTGCCAGCAGTGACTCAACGGGAAGCTACAATGAGCAGTTCTTC	CASSDSTGSYNEQFF